Presented here are 2 T cell receptor beta chains from one specimen sequenced in a study of blood T cell repertoires in COVID-19. Here immunoSEQ multiplex PCR was the method, and the copy in TCRdb shows in-frame clones only, minus some. The data show approximately 270,000 clones, more than 70% seen once. Material: peripheral blood. These receptors originate from a woman in her twenties or thirties with COVID-19, enrolled during active disease.

The genes are TRBV19 and TRBJ1-1; D call uncertain. The CDR3 totals 13 residues. V was pared by 1 base and J by 0 bases, with 3 bases between. Germline V gene lookup returns CDR1 LNHDA and CDR2 SQIVND (reference sequence). As DNA, the CDR3 is TGTGCCAGTAGTATAGCAGTGAACACTGAAGCTTTCTTT. This codes for CASSIAVNTEAFF.

This clone was detected only once. V is TRBV6-5 and J is TRBJ2-1; 7 bases are shared with TRBD1. The junction had 4 bases not matched to a gene; V was cut back by 8 bases and J by 0 bases. Germline-derived CDR1 and CDR2 are MNHEY and SVGAGI. This CDR3 is built from 14 residues. The CDR3 nucleotides are TGTGCCAGCCGTCAGGGGGACTCCTACAATGAGCAGTTCTTC. Protein: CASRQGDSYNEQFF.